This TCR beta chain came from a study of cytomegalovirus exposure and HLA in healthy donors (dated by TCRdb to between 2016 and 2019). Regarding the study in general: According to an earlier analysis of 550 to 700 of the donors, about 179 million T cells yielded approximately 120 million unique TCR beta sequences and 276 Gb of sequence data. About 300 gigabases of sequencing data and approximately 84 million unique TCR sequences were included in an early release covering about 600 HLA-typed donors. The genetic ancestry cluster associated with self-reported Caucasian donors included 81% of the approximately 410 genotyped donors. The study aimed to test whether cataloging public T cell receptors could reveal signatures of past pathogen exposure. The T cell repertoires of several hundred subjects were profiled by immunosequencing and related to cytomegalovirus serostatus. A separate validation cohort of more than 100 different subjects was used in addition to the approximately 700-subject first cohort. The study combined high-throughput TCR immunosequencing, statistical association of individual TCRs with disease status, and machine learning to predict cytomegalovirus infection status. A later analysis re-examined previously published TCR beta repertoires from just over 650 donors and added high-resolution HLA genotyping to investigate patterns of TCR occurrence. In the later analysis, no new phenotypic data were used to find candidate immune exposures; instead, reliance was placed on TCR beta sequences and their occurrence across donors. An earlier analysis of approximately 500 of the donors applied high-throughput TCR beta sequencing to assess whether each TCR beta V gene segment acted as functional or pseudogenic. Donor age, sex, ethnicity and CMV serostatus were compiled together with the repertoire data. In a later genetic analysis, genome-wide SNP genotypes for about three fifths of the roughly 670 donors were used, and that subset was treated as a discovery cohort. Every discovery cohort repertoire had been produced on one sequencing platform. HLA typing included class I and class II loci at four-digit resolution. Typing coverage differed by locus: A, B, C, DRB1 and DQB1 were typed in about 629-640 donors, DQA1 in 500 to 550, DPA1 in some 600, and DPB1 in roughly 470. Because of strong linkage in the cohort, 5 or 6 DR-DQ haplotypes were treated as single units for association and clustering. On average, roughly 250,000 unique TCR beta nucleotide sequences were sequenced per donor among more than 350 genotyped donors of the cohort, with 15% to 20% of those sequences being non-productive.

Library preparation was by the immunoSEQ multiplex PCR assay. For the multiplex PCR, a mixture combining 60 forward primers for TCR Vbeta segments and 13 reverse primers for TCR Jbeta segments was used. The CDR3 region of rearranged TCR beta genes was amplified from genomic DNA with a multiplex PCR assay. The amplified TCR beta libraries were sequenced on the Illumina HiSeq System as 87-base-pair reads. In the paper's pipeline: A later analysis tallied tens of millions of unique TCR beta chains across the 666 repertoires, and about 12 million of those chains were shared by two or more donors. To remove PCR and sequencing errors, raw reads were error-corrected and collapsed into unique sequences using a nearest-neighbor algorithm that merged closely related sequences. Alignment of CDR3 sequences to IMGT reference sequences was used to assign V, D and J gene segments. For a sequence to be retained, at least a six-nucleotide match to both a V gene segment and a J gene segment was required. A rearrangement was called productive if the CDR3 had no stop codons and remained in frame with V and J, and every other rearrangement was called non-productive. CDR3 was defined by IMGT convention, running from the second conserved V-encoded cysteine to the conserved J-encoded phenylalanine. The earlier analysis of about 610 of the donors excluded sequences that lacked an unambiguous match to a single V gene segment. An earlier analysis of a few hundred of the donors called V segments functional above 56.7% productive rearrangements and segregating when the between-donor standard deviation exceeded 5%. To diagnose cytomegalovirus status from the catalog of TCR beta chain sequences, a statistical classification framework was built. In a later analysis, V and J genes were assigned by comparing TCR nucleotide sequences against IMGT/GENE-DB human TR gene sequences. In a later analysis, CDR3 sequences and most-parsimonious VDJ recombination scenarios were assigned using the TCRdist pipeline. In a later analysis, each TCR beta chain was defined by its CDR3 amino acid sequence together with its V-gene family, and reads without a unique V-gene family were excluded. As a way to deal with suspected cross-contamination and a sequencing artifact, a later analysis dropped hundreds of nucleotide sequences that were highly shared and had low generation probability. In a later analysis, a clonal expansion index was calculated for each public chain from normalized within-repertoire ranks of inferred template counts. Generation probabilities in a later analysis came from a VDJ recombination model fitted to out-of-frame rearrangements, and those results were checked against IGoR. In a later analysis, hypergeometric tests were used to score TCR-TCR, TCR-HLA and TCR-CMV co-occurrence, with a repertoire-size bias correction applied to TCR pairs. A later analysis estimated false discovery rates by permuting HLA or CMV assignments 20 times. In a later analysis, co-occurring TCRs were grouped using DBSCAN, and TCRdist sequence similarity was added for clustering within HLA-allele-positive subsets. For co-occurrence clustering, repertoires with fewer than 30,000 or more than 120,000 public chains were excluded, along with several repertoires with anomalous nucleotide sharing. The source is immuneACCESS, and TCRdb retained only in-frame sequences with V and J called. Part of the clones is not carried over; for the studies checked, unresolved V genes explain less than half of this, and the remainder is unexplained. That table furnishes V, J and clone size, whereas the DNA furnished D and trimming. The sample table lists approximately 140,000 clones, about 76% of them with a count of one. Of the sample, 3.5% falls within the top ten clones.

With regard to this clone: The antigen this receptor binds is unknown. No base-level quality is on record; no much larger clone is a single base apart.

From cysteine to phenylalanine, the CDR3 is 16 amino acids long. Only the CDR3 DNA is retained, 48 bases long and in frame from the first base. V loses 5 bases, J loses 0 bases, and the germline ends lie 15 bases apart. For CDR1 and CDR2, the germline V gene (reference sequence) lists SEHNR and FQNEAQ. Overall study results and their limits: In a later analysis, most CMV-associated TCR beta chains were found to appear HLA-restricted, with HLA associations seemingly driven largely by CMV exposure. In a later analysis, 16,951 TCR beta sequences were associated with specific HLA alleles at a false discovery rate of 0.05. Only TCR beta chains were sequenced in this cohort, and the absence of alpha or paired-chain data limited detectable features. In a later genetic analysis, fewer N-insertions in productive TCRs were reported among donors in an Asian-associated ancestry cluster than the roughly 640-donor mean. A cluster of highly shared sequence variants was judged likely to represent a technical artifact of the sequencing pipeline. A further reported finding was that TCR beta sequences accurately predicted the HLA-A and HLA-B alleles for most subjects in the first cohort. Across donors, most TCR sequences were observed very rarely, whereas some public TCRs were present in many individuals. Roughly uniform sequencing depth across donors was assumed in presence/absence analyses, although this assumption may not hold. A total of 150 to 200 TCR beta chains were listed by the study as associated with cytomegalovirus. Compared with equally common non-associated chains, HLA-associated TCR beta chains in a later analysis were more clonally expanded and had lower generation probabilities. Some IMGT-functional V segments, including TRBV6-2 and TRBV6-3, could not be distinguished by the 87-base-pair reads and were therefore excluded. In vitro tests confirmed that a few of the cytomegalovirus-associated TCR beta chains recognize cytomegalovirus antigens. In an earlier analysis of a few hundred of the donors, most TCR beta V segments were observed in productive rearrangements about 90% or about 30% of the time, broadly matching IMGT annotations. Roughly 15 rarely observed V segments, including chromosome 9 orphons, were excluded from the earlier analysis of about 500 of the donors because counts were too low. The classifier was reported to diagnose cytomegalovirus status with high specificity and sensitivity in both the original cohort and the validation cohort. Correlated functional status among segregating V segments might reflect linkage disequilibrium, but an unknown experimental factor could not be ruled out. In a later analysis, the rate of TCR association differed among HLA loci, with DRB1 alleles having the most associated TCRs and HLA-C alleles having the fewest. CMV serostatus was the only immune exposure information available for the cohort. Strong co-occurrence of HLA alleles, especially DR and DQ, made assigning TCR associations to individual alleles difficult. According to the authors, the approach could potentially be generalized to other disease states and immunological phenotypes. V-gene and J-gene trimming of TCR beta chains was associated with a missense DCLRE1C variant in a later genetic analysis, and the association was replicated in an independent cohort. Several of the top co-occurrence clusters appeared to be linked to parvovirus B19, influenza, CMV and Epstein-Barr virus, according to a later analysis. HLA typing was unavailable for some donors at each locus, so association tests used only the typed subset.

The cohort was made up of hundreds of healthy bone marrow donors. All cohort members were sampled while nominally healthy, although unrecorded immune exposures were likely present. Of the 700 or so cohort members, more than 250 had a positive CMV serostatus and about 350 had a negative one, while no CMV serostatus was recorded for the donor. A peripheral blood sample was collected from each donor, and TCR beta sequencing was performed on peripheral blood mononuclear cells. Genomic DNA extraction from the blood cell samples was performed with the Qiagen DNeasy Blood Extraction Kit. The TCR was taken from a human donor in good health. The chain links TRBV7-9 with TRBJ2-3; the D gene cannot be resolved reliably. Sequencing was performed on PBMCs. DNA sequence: TGTGCCAGCAGCGTCGTTGGGCGCTATAGCACAGATACGCAGTATTTT. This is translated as CASSVVGRYSTDTQYF.